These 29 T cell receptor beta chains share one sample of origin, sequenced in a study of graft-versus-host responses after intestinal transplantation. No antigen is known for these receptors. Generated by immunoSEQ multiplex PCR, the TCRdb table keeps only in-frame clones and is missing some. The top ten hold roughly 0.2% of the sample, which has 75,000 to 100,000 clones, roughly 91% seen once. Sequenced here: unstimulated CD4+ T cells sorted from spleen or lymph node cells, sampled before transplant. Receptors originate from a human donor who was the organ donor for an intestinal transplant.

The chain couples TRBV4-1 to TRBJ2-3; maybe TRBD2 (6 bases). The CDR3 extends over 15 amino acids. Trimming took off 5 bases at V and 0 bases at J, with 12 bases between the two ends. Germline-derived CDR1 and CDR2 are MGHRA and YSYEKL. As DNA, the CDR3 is TGCGCCAGCAGCTCGACTAGGTTAAGCACAGATACGCAGTATTTT. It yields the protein CASSSTRLSTDTQYF.

CDR3 bases: TGTGCCAGCACCTGGACAGGGGCTCGGACCGGGGAGCTGTTTTTT. It specifies CASTWTGARTGELFF. The gene calls are TRBV6-1 and TRBJ2-2; 9 bases map to TRBD1. The CDR3 length is 15 residues. Trimming at V came to 7 bases and at J to 5 bases, leaving 8 bases not matched to a gene. CDR1 and CDR2 from the germline V gene are MNHNS and SASEGT.

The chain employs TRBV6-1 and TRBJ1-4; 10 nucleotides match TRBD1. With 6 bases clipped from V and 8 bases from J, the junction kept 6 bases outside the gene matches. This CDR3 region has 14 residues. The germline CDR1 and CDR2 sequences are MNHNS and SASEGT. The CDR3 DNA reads TGTGCCAGCAGGGGACAGGGGTCGTGGGAAAAACTGTTTTTT. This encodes CASRGQGSWEKLFF.

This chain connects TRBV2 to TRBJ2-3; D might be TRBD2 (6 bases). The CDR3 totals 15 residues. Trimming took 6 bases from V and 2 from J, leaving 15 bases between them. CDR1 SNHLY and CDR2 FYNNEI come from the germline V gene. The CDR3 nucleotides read TGTGCCAGCAGAGACCGGGACTTGCTCACAGATACGCAGTATTTT. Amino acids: CASRDRDLLTDTQYF.

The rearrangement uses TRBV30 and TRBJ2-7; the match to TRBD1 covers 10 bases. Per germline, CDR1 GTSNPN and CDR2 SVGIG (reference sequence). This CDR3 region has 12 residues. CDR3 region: CAAQTGGFEQYF. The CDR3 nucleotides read TGTGCTGCCCAGACAGGGGGCTTCGAGCAGTACTTC.

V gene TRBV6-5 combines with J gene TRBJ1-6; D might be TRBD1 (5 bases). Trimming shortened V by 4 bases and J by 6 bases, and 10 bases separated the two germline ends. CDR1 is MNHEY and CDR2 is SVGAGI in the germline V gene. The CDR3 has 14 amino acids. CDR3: CASSSVGGNSPLHF. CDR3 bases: TGTGCCAGCAGTTCCGTGGGGGGTAATTCACCCCTCCACTTT.

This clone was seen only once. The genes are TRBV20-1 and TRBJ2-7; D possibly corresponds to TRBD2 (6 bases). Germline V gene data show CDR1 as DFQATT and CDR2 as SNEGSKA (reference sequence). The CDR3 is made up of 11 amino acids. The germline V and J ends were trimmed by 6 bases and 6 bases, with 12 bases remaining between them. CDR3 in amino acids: CSARSGSEQYF. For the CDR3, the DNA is TGCAGTGCCAGAAGCGGGTCCGAGCAGTACTTC.

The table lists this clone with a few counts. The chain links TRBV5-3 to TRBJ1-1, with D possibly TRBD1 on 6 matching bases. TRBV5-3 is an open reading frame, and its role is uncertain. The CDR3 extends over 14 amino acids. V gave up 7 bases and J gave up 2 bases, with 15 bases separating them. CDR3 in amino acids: CARDQTGHNTEAFF. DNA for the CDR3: TGTGCCAGAGATCAAACGGGACATAACACTGAAGCTTTCTTT.

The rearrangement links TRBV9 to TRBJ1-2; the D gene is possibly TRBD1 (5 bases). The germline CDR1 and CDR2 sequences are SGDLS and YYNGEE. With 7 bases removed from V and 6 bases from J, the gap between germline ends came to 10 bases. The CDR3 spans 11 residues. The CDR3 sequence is CASRGVNGYTF. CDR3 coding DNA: TGTGCCAGCCGGGGGGTGAATGGCTACACCTTC.

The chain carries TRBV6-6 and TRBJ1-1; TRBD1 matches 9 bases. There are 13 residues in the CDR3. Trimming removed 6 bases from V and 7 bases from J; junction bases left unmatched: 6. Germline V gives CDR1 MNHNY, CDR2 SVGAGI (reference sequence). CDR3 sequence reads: CASSSGTGREAFF. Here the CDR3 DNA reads TGTGCCAGCAGCTCCGGGACAGGGCGTGAAGCTTTCTTT.

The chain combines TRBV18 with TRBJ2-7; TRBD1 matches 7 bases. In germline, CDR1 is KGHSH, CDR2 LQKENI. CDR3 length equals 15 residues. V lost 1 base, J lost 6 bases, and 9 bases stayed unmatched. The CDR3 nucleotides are TGTGCCAGCTCACCACGGACAGGAACGCAGGGCGAGCAGTACTTC. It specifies CASSPRTGTQGEQYF.

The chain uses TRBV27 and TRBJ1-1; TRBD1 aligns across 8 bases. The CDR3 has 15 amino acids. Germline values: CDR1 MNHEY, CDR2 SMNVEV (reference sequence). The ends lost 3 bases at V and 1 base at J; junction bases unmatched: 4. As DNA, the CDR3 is TGTGCCAGCAGTTTGGCGGACAGGGCGAACACTGAAGCTTTCTTT. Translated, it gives CASSLADRANTEAFF.

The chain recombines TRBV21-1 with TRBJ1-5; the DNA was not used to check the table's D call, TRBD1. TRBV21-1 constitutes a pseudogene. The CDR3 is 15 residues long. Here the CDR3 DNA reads TGTGCCAGCAGCAAACGGCAGACAGGAAGTCAGCCCCAGCATTTT. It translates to CASSKRQTGSQPQHF.

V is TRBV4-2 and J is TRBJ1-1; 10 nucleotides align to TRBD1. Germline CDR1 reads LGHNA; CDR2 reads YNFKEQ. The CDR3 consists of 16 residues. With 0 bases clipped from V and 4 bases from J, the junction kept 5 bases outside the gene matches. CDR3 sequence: CASSQDFGTGATEAFF. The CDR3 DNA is TGTGCCAGCAGCCAAGATTTTGGGACAGGGGCCACTGAAGCTTTCTTT.

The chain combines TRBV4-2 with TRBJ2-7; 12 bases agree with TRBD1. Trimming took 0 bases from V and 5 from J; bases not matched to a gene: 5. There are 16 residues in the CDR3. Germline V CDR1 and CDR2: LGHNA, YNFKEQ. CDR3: CASSQDIGTGGHEQYF. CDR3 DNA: TGTGCCAGCAGCCAAGATATAGGGACAGGGGGCCACGAGCAGTACTTC.

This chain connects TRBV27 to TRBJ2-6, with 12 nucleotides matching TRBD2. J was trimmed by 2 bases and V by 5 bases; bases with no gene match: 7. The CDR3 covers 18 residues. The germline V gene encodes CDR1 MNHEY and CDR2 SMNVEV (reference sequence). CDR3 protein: CASSSLGLAGTGANVLTF. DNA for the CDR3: TGTGCCAGCAGTAGCCTCGGACTAGCGGGGACTGGGGCCAACGTCCTGACTTTC.

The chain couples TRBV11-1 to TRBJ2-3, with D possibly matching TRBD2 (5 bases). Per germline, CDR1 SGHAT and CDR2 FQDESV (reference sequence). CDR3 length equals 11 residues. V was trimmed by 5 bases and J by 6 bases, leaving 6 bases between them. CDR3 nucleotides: TGTGCCAGCAGCAAGCGGGATACGCAGTATTTT. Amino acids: CASSKRDTQYF.

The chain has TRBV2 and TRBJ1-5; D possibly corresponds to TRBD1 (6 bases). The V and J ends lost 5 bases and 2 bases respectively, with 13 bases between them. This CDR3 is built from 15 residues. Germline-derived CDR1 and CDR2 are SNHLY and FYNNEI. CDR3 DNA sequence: TGTGCCAGCAGTCAACAGGGAGTTCGCAATCAGCCCCAGCATTTT. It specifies CASSQQGVRNQPQHF.

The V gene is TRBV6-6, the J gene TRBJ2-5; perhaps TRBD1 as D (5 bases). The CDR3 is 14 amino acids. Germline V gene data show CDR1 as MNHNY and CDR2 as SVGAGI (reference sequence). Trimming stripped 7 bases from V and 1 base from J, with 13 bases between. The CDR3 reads CASTYRSPQETQYF. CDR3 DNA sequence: TGTGCCAGCACCTACAGGAGCCCCCAAGAGACCCAGTACTTC.

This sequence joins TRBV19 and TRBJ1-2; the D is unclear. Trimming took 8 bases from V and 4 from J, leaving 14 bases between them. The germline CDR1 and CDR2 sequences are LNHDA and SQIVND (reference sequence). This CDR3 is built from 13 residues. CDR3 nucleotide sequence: TGTGCCAGTCGCCCGGGGTTGGCCTATGGCTACACCTTC. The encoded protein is CASRPGLAYGYTF.

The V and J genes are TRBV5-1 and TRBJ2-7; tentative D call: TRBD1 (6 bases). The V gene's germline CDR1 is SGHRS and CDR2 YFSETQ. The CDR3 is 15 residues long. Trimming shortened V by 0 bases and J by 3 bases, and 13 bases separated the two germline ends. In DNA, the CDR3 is TGCGCCAGCAGCTTGGTAAGGGGGTTCCTCTACGAGCAGTACTTC. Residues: CASSLVRGFLYEQYF.

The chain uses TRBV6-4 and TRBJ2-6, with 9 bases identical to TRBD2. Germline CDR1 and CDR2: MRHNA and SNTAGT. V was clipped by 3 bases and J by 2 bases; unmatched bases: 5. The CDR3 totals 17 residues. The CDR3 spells CASSEGGGATGANVLTF. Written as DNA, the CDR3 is TGTGCCAGCAGTGAAGGCGGGGGGGCCACTGGGGCCAACGTCCTGACTTTC.

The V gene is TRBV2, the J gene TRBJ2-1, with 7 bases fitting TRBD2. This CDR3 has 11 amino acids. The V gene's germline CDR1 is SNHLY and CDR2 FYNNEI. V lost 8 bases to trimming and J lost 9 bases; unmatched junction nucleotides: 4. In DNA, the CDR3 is TGTGCCAGCTTGTGGGGGGGTGAGCAGTTCTTC. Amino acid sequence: CASLWGGEQFF.

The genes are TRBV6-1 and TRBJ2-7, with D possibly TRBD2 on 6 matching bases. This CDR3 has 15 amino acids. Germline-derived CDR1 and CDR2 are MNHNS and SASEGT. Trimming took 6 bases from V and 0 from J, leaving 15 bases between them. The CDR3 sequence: CASSPGGLSSYEQYF. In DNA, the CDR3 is TGTGCCAGCAGCCCTGGAGGGCTAAGCTCCTACGAGCAGTACTTC.

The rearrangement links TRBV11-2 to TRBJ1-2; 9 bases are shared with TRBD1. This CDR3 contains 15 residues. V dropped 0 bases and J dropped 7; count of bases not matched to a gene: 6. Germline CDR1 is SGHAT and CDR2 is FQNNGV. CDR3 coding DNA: TGTGCCAGCAGCTTAGATCCTCGGGACAGGGCTGGCTACACCTTC. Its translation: CASSLDPRDRAGYTF.

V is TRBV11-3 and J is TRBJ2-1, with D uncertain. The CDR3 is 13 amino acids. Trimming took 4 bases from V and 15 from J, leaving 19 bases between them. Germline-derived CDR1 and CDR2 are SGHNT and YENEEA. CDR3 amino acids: CASSSRQSESRFF. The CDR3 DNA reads TGTGCCAGCAGCTCTCGACAATCCGAGAGCAGGTTCTTC.

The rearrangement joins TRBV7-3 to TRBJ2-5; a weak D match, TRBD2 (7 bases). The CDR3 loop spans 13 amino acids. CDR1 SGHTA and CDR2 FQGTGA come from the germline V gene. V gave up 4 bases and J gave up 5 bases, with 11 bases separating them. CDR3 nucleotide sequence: TGTGCCAGCAGCTCAGAGGGGGGGGAGACCCAGTACTTC. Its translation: CASSSEGGETQYF. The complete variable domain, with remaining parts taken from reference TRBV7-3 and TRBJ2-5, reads GAGVSQTPSNKVTEKGKYVELRCDPISGHTALYWYRQSLGQGPEFLIYFQGTGAADDSGLPNDRFFAVRPEGSVSTLKIQRTERGDSAVYLCASSSEGGETQYFGPGTRLLVL.

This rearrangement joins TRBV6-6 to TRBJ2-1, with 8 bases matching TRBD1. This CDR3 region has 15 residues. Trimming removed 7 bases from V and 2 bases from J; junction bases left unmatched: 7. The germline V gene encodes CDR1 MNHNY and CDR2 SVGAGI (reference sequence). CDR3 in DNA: TGTGCCAGCAAATCGACAGGGGAAACCTACAATGAGCAGTTCTTC. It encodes CASKSTGETYNEQFF.

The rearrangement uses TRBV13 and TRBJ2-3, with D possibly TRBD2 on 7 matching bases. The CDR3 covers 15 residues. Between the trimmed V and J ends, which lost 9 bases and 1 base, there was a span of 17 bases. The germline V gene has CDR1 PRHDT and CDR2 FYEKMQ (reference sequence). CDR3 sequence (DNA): TGTGCCAGTAATAGGGGGGGCCGGGGCACAGATACGCAGTATTTT. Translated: CASNRGGRGTDTQYF. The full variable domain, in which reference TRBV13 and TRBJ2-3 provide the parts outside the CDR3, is AAGVIQSPRHLIKEKRETATLKCYPIPRHDTVYWYQQGPGQDPQFLISFYEKMQSDKGSIPDRFSAQQFSDYHSELNMSSLELGDSALYFCASNRGGRGTDTQYFGPGTRLTVL.